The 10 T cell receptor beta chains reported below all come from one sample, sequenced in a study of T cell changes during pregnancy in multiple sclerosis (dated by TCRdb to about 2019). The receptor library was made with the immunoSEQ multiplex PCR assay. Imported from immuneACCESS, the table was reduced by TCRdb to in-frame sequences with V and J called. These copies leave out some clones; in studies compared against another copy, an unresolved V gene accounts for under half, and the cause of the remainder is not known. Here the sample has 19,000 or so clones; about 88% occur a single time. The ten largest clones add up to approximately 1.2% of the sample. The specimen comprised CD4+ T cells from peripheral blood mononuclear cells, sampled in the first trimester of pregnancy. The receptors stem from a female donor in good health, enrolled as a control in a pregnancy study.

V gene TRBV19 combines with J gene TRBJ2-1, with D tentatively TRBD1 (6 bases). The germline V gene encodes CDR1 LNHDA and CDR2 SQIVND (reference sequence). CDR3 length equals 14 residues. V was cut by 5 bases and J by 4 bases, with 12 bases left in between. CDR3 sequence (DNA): TGTGCCAGTAGTGCCAGGGGTACGTACAATGAGCAGTTCTTC. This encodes CASSARGTYNEQFF.

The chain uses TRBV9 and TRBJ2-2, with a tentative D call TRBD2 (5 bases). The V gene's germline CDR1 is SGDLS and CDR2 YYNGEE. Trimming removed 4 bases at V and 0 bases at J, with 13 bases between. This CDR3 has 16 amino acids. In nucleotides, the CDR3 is TGTGCCAGCAGCCTGAGGGTACCCGCGAACACCGGGGAGCTGTTTTTT. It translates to CASSLRVPANTGELFF.

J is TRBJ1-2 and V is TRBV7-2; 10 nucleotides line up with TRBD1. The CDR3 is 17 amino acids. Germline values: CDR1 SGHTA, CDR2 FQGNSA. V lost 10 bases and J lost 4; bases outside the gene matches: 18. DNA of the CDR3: TGTGCCACCCTCAAGGGGGGCGACAGGGGGCGCGGCTATGGCTACACCTTC. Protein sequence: CATLKGGDRGRGYGYTF.

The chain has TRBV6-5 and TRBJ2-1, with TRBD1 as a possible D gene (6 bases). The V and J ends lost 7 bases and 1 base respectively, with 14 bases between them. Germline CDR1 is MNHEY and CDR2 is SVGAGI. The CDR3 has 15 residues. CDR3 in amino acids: CASTKAQGSYNEQFF. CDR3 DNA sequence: TGTGCCAGCACCAAAGCACAGGGATCCTACAATGAGCAGTTCTTC.

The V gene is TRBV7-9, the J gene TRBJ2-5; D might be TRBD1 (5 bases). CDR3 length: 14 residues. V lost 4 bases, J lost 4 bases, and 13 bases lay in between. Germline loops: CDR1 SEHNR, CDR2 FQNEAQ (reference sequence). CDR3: CASSSAGISETQYF. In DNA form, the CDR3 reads TGTGCCAGCAGCTCCGCAGGGATATCAGAGACCCAGTACTTC.

The CDR3 reads CATSVKNEGNQPQHF. In nucleotides, the CDR3 is TGTGCCACCAGCGTTAAGAACGAGGGCAATCAGCCCCAGCATTTT. The V gene is TRBV15, the J gene TRBJ1-5, with D hard to call. V lost 5 bases and J lost 2, with 13 bases in between. CDR3 length: 15 amino acids. Looked up from germline, CDR1 is LNHNV and CDR2 is YYDKDF (reference sequence).

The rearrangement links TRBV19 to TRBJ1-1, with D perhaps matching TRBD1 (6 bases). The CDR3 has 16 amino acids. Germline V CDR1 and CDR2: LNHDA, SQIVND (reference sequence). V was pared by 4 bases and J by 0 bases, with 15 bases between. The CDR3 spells CASSTPGGLLNTEAFF. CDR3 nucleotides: TGTGCCAGTAGTACCCCGGGGGGGCTCCTGAACACTGAAGCTTTCTTT.

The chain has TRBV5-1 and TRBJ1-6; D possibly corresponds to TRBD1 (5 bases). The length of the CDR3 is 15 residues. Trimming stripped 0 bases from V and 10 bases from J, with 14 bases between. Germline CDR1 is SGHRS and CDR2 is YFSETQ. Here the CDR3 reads CASSLVGGRGSPLHF. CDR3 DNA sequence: TGCGCCAGCAGCTTGGTGGGGGGTCGAGGCTCACCCCTCCACTTT.

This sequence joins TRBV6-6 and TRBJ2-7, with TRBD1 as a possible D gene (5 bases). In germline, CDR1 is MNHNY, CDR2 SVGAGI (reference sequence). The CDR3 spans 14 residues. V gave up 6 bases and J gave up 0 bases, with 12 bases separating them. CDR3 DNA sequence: TGTGCCAGCAGGCGCCGTGACAGCTCCTACGAGCAGTACTTC. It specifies CASRRRDSSYEQYF.

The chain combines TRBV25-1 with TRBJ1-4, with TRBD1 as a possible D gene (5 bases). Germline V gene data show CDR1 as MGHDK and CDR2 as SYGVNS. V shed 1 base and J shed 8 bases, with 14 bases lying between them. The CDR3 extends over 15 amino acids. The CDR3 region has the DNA TGTGCCAGCAGTGAATTGGGGGGTTCAAGAGAAAAACTGTTTTTT. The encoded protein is CASSELGGSREKLFF.